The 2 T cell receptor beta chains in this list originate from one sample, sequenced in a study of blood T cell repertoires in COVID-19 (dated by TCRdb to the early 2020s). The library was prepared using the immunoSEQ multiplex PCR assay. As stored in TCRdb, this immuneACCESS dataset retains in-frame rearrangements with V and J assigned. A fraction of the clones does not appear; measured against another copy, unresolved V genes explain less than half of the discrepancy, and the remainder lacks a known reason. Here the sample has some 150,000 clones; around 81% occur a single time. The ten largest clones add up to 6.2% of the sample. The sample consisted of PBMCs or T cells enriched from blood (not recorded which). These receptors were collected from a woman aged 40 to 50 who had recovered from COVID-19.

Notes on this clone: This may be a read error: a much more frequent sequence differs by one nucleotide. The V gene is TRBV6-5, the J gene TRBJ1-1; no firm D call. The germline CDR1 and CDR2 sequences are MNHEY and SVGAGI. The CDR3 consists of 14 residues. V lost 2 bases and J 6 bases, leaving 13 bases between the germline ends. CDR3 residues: CASSYEDYQAEAFF. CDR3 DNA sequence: TGTGCCAGCAGTTACGAGGACTACCAGGCTGAAGCTTTCTTT.

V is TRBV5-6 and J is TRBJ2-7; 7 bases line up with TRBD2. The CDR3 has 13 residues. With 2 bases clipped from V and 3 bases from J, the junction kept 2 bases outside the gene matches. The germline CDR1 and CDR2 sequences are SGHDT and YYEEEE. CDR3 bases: TGTGCCAGCAGCTTCGGGAGGCACTACGAGCAGTACTTC. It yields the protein CASSFGRHYEQYF.